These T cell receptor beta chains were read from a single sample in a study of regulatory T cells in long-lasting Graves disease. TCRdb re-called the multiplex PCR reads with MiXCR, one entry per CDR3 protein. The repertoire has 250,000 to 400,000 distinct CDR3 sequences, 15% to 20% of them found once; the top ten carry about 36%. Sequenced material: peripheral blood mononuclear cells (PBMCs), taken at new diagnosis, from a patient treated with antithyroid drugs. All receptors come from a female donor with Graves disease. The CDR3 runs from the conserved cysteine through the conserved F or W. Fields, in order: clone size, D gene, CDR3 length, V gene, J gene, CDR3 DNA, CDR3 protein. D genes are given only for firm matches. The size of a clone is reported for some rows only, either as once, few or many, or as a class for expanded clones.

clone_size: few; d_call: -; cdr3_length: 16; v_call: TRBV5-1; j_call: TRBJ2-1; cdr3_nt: TGCGCCAGCAGCTTGGCTTTGGCGGGGAAGGACAATGAGCAGTTCTTC; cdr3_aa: CASSLALAGKDNEQFF
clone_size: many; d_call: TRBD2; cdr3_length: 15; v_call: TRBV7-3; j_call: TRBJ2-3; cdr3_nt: TGTGCCAGCAGCAGGACTAGCGCTCAGGGGGATACGCAGTATTTT; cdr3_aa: CASSRTSAQGDTQYF
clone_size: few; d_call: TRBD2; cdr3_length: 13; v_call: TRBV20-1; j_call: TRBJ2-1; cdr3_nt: TGCAGTGCTACGGGGGGAGGGCCGGCTGAGCAGTTCTTC; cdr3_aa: CSATGGGPAEQFF
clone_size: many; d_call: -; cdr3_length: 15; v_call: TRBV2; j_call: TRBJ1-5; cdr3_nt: TGTGCCAGCAGTGAATCAGGCAGGCGCAATCAGCCCCAGCATTTT; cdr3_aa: CASSESGRRNQPQHF
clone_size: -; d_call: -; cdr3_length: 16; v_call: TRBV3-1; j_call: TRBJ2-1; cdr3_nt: TGTGCCAGCAGCCAAGATCGGGGCGGGGTTTACAATGAGCAGTTCTTC; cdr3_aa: CASSQDRGGVYNEQFF
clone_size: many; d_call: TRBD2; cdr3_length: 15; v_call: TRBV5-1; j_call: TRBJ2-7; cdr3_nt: TGCGCCAGCAGGACTAGCGGAGTCCCGGGCTACGAGCAGTACTTC; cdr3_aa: CASRTSGVPGYEQYF
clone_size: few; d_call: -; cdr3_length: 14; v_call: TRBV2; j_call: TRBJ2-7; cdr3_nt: TGTGCCAGCACCCCCCAGACGAGCTCCTACGAGCAGTACTTC; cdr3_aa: CASTPQTSSYEQYF
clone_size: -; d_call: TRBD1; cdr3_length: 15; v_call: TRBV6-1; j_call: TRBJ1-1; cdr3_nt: TGTGCCAGCATGTCCCGGGACAGGGGACGCACTGAAGCTTTCTTT; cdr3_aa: CASMSRDRGRTEAFF
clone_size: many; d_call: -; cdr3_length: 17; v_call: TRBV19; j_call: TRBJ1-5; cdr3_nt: TGTGCCAGTAGGATTGCCCCGCCGCGTAGAACCAATCAGCCCCAGCATTTT; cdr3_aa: CASRIAPPRRTNQPQHF
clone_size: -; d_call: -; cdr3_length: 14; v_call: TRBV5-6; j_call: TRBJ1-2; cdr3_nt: TGTGCCAGCGACATCCAAACCGCGAACTATGGCTACACCTTC; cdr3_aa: CASDIQTANYGYTF
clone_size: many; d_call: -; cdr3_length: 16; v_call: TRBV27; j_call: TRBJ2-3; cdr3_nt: TGTGCCAGCAGTTTATGGGGGGCAGAGAGCACAGATACGCAGTATTTT; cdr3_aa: CASSLWGAESTDTQYF
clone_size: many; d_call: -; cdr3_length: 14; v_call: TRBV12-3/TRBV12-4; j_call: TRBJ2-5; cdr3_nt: TGTGCCAGCAGTCAACTCAAGGATCAAGAGACCCAGTACTTC; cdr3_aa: CASSQLKDQETQYF
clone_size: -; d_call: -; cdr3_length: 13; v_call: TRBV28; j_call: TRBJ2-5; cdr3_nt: TGTGCCAGCAGTCGTCACGTTCAAGAGACCCAGTACTTC; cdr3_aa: CASSRHVQETQYF
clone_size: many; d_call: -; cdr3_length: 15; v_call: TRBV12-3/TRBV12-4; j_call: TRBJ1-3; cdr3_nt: TGTGCCAGCAGTCGACAGGTTCACTCTGGAAACACCATATATTTT; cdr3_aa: CASSRQVHSGNTIYF
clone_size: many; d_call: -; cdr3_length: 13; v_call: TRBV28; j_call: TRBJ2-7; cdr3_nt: TGTGCCAGCAGTTTACGACCCCCCTACGAGCAGTACTTC; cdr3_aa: CASSLRPPYEQYF